A single sample is the source of the 28 T cell receptor beta chains below, sequenced in a study of blood T cell repertoires in COVID-19. The table came from immunoSEQ multiplex PCR; TCRdb's copy has only in-frame clones and leaves some out. In the table there are 110,000 or so clones, roughly 80% of which are singletons. Sequenced: peripheral blood. All receptors derive from a woman aged 40 to 49 with acute or convalescent COVID-19.

V is TRBV2 and J is TRBJ2-7; 8 bases match TRBD1. The CDR3 runs to 13 residues. In germline, CDR1 is SNHLY, CDR2 FYNNEI. The V segment lost 6 bases and the J segment 3 bases; nucleotides outside the gene matches: 4. The CDR3 nucleotides are TGTGCCAGCAGGGGACAGGCCTTCTACGAGCAGTACTTC. This gives the protein CASRGQAFYEQYF.

This rearrangement joins TRBV11-2 to TRBJ2-1, with D possibly TRBD2 on 6 matching bases. Between the trimmed V and J ends, which lost 1 base and 10 bases, there was a span of 8 bases. This CDR3 region has 12 residues. CDR1 and CDR2 (germline): SGHAT, FQNNGV. CDR3: CASSLAGVEQFF. The CDR3 coding sequence is TGTGCCAGCAGCTTAGCGGGGGTGGAGCAGTTCTTC.

A few counts support this clone. The genes are TRBV18 and TRBJ1-1; D perhaps matches TRBD1 (5 bases). Germline CDR1 and CDR2: KGHSH and LQKENI. This CDR3 comprises 13 residues. The V end lost 6 bases, the J end lost 2 bases, and 10 bases lay between the germline ends. The CDR3 nucleotides read TGTGCCAGCTCTACGGGGGGAAACACTGAAGCTTTCTTT. Its protein product is CASSTGGNTEAFF.

This clone has only one observation. The chain is built from TRBV6-5 and TRBJ2-1; 8 nucleotides match TRBD2. V shed 4 bases, J shed 7 bases, and the junction held 12 bases outside the gene matches. This CDR3 comprises 16 residues. Germline CDR1 is MNHEY and CDR2 is SVGAGI. The CDR3 coding sequence is TGTGCCAGCAGTTCCCAAGGAGCGGGGGCGATGAATGAGCAGTTCTTC. Translation gives CASSSQGAGAMNEQFF.

This clone appeared once. This chain connects TRBV7-9 to TRBJ2-1, with 10 nucleotides matching TRBD1. There are 15 residues in the CDR3. Looked up from germline, CDR1 is SEHNR and CDR2 is FQNEAQ (reference sequence). V lost 5 bases, J lost 8 bases, and 9 bases stayed unmatched. In nucleotides, the CDR3 is TGTGCCAGCAGCCCGTGGGACAGGGGAGGCGATGAGCAGTTCTTC. The encoded protein is CASSPWDRGGDEQFF.

V usage is TRBV5-6 and J usage is TRBJ1-1, with TRBD1 matching over 9 bases. CDR3 length equals 16 residues. Germline V CDR1 and CDR2: SGHDT, YYEEEE. V lost 2 bases to trimming and J lost 5 bases; unmatched junction nucleotides: 10. In DNA, the CDR3 is TGTGCCAGCAGCTTCAGGCGGGACAGGGTGAGAACTGAAGCTTTCTTT. Amino acids: CASSFRRDRVRTEAFF.

The chain uses TRBV7-2 and TRBJ1-3; 8 nucleotides align to TRBD1. This CDR3 has 14 amino acids. From germline, CDR1 is SGHTA and CDR2 FQGNSA. V lost 4 bases and J lost 7; bases outside the gene matches: 6. In DNA, the CDR3 is TGTGCCAGCAGCTGGGCAGGGGGCGGCAACACCATATATTTT. Protein: CASSWAGGGNTIYF. Supplemented by reference TRBV7-2 and TRBJ1-3, the full variable domain reads GAGVSQSPSNKVTEKGKDVELRCDPISGHTALYWYRQSLGQGLEFLIYFQGNSAPDKSGLPSDRFSAERTGGSVSTLTIQRTQQEDSAVYLCASSWAGGGNTIYFGEGSWLTVV.

In its sample, this clone was seen a few times. The chain combines TRBV2 with TRBJ2-3; no firm D call. The germline V and J ends were trimmed by 7 bases and 3 bases, with 11 bases remaining between them. Germline loops: CDR1 SNHLY, CDR2 FYNNEI. The CDR3 runs to 13 residues. In DNA form, the CDR3 reads TGTGCCAGCACCCCGTTCTCGACAGATACGCAGTATTTT. It yields the protein CASTPFSTDTQYF.

The V gene is TRBV21-1, the J gene TRBJ2-5; the table's D call, TRBD1, has no DNA check behind it. TRBV21-1 counts as a pseudogene. The CDR3 is 21 residues long. CDR3 coding DNA: TGTGCCAGCAGCAATGGACCCGGCCTACAGGGTCCTCATACTCAACAAGAGACCCAGTACTTC. Protein: CASSNGPGLQGPHTQQETQYF.

CDR3 loop: CASSFRGLNTEAFF. In DNA, the CDR3 is TGTGCCAGCAGCTTTAGGGGCCTGAACACTGAAGCTTTCTTT. The chain employs TRBV7-2 and TRBJ1-1; possibly TRBD1 for D (5 bases). The CDR3 contains 14 residues. Trimming removed 3 bases at V and 0 bases at J, with 8 bases between. In germline, CDR1 is SGHTA, CDR2 FQGNSA. The full variable domain, with the rest looked up from reference TRBV7-2 and TRBJ1-1, is GAGVSQSPSNKVTEKGKDVELRCDPISGHTALYWYRQSLGQGLEFLIYFQGNSAPDKSGLPSDRFSAERTGGSVSTLTIQRTQQEDSAVYLCASSFRGLNTEAFFGQGTRLTVV.

The gene calls are TRBV3-1 (or the pseudogene TRBV3-2) and TRBJ1-6; 8 nucleotides agree with TRBD1. V shed 5 bases and J 7 bases; nucleotides not matched to a gene: 10. Germline V gives CDR1 LGHDT, CDR2 YNNKEL (reference sequence). CDR3 size: 16 residues. DNA for the CDR3: TGTGCCAGCAGCACACGCCGGGACAGGTTCAATTCACCCCTCCACTTT. It yields the protein CASSTRRDRFNSPLHF.

V and J are TRBV7-9 and TRBJ1-2, with 7 bases lining up with TRBD1. The ends lost 3 bases at V and 6 bases at J; junction bases unmatched: 10. Germline V gene sequence: CDR1 SEHNR, CDR2 FQNEAQ (reference sequence). CDR3 size: 15 residues. For the CDR3, the DNA is TGTGCCAGCAGCTTTAAGTGGGACAGTAATAATGGCTACACCTTC. Its protein is CASSFKWDSNNGYTF.

The V gene is TRBV6-5, the J gene TRBJ2-7, with 10 bases lining up with TRBD2. J lost 8 bases, V lost 7 bases, and 8 bases had no gene match. This CDR3 contains 13 residues. The germline gives CDR1 MNHEY, CDR2 SVGAGI. CDR3 in amino acids: CASTTLAGVQQYF. The CDR3 DNA follows: TGTGCCAGCACCACCCTAGCGGGGGTTCAGCAGTACTTC.

The chain is built from TRBV7-2 and TRBJ1-2; a weak D match, TRBD1 (6 bases). From germline, CDR1 is SGHTA and CDR2 FQGNSA. V lost 6 bases and J 4 bases, leaving 24 bases between the germline ends. CDR3 size: 17 residues. CDR3: CASSERGAAGLGYGYTF. CDR3 in DNA: TGTGCCAGCAGTGAACGGGGGGCCGCAGGGTTGGGCTATGGCTACACCTTC.

This clone came up once. CDR3 residues: CASSQPIGTANEKLFF. The CDR3 coding sequence is TGCGCCAGCAGCCAACCTATCGGGACAGCTAATGAAAAACTGTTTTTT. The rearrangement joins TRBV4-1 to TRBJ1-4; 7 positions match TRBD1. CDR1 is MGHRA and CDR2 is YSYEKL in the germline V gene. Trimming at V came to 2 bases and at J to 3 bases, leaving 6 bases not matched to a gene. The CDR3 totals 16 residues.

The chain has TRBV25-1 and TRBJ1-4, with 8 bases aligning to TRBD1. There are 15 residues in the CDR3. Germline CDR1 is MGHDK and CDR2 is SYGVNS. Losses at the gene ends were 0 bases for V and 5 bases for J; bases not matched to a gene: 2. The CDR3 region is CASSEYGQGNEKLFF. CDR3 bases: TGTGCCAGCAGTGAATACGGACAGGGAAATGAAAAACTGTTTTTT.

The DNA for the CDR3 is TGTGCCAGTAGTAATTCTGGACAGGGGACATATGGCTACACCTTC. This translates into CASSNSGQGTYGYTF. The V call is TRBV19, the J call TRBJ1-2; 9 bases map to TRBD1. The CDR3 is 15 residues long. V dropped 4 bases and J dropped 5; count of bases not matched to a gene: 8. Germline V lookup: CDR1 LNHDA, CDR2 SQIVND (reference sequence).

CDR3 region: CASSPQMSGGAGDTQYF. The CDR3 nucleotides read TGTGCCAGCAGCCCTCAAATGAGCGGGGGGGCCGGAGATACGCAGTATTTT. J is TRBJ2-3 and V is TRBV9; the match to TRBD2 covers 10 bases. Germline V lookup: CDR1 SGDLS, CDR2 YYNGEE. The ends lost 4 bases at V and 5 bases at J; junction bases unmatched: 13. The CDR3 is made up of 17 amino acids.

J is TRBJ1-2 and V is TRBV19; 9 positions agree with TRBD1. Germline CDR1 and CDR2: LNHDA and SQIVND (reference sequence). The CDR3 totals 13 residues. V lost 10 bases and J lost 5; bases outside the gene matches: 8. The CDR3 sequence is CATRDRGSYGYTF. The CDR3 DNA reads as TGTGCCACCCGAGACAGGGGGAGTTATGGCTACACCTTC.

CDR3 DNA sequence: TGTGCTAGTGGTCAGCACAGGGATCCGTATAATTCACCCCTCCACTTT. Translation: CASGQHRDPYNSPLHF. J is TRBJ1-6 and V is TRBV12-5, with D possibly being TRBD1 (6 bases). Germline V CDR1 and CDR2: LGHNT, FRNRAP. CDR3 length: 16 residues. The V gene lost 5 bases and the J gene lost 4 bases, with 15 bases spanning the gap.

The V and J genes are TRBV2 and TRBJ1-2; TRBD1 matches 8 bases. With V trimmed by 8 bases and J by 7 bases, 12 bases remained unmatched. Germline V gene lookup returns CDR1 SNHLY and CDR2 FYNNEI. The CDR3 covers 14 residues. The CDR3: CASGGRGLSGGYTF. In nucleotides, the CDR3 is TGTGCCAGCGGGGGCAGGGGGCTTTCGGGTGGCTACACCTTC.

The gene calls are TRBV2 and TRBJ1-3; a weak D match, TRBD1 (6 bases). Germline CDR1 and CDR2: SNHLY and FYNNEI. Trimming removed 6 bases from V and 4 bases from J, with 13 bases in between. The CDR3 is made up of 14 amino acids. CDR3 loop: CASRNTGTGNTIYF. CDR3 DNA sequence: TGTGCCAGCAGGAATACAGGGACCGGAAACACCATATATTTT.

The sample holds a few counts of this clone. This chain connects TRBV19 to TRBJ1-1, with a tentative D call TRBD1 (6 bases). V lost 5 bases, J lost 0 bases, and 13 bases lay in between. Germline CDR1 LNHDA, CDR2 SQIVND (reference sequence). The CDR3 is 15 amino acids. CDR3 residues: CASSLSGQLNTEAFF. The CDR3 nucleotides read TGTGCCAGTAGTCTCTCTGGACAGCTGAACACTGAAGCTTTCTTT.

The chain links TRBV7-2 to TRBJ2-5, with 7 bases lining up with TRBD2. Per germline, CDR1 SGHTA and CDR2 FQGNSA. J was trimmed by 4 bases and V by 1 base; bases with no gene match: 12. The CDR3 length is 17 residues. CDR3 residues: CASSLVGVVSGGETQYF. CDR3 nucleotides: TGTGCCAGCAGCTTAGTGGGTGTGGTTTCGGGGGGAGAGACCCAGTACTTC.

The V call is TRBV15, the J call TRBJ1-4, with D possibly TRBD1 on 5 matching bases. Germline assignment: CDR1 LNHNV and CDR2 YYDKDF (reference sequence). This CDR3 has 15 residues. V lost 1 base to trimming and J lost 5 bases, with 11 bases between them. CDR3 in amino acids: CATSRVGDRNEKLFF. For the CDR3, the DNA is TGTGCCACCAGCAGAGTTGGAGACAGAAATGAAAAACTGTTTTTT.

Notes on this clone: The same CDR3 can be traced to other DNA sequences in this sample. CDR3 nucleotide sequence: TGTGCCAGCCGGGAAAGCTCTGGAAACACCATATATTTT. This translates into CASRESSGNTIYF. V usage is TRBV6-5 and J usage is TRBJ1-3; D gene unclear. The CDR3 covers 13 residues. The V gene's germline CDR1 is MNHEY and CDR2 SVGAGI. V was cut by 8 bases and J by 0 bases, with 8 bases left in between.

V is TRBV30 and J is TRBJ1-6, with TRBD1 as a possible D gene (6 bases). Germline V gene data show CDR1 as GTSNPN and CDR2 as SVGIG (reference sequence). This CDR3 contains 15 residues. V was trimmed by 0 bases and J by 7 bases, leaving 13 bases between them. The CDR3, as DNA: TGTGCCTGGAGTGTACAGGGCATACTAAATTCACCCCTCCACTTT. Residues: CAWSVQGILNSPLHF.

The V and J genes are TRBV4-2 and TRBJ1-6, with D unclear. This CDR3 region has 15 residues. V shed 1 base and J shed 7 bases, with 11 bases lying between them. Germline CDR1 and CDR2: LGHNA and YNFKEQ. CDR3: CASSQVAGENSPLHF. Written as DNA, the CDR3 is TGTGCCAGCAGCCAAGTGGCAGGCGAAAATTCACCCCTCCACTTT.